The 10 T cell receptor beta chains given below trace back to one sample, sequenced in a study of blood T cell repertoires in COVID-19. The table came from immunoSEQ multiplex PCR; TCRdb's copy has only in-frame clones and leaves some out. The sample has about 440,000 clones; about 89% are singletons. The sample consisted of peripheral blood. These receptors were collected from a woman in her 30s with acute or convalescent COVID-19.

This clone was seen a single time. The chain joins TRBV28 to TRBJ1-5, with TRBD1 matching 8 bases. V shed 7 bases and J 4 bases; nucleotides not matched to a gene: 12. CDR1 and CDR2 (germline): MDHEN, SYDVKM. The CDR3 consists of 16 residues. In nucleotides, the CDR3 is TGTGCCAGCACCACGACCGGACAGGGAAGAAATCAGCCCCAGCATTTT. This sequence encodes CASTTTGQGRNQPQHF. Filled out from reference TRBV28 and TRBJ1-5, the complete variable domain reads DVKVTQSSRYLVKRTGEKVFLECVQDMDHENMFWYRQDPGLGLRLIYFSYDVKMKEKGDIPEGYSVSREKKERFSLILESASTNQTSMYLCASTTTGQGRNQPQHFGDGTRLSIL.

This clone was counted once. The chain's CDR3 is CASSTRAGTATLEQYF. The CDR3 DNA follows: TGCGCCAGCAGCACCCGAGCCGGGACAGCAACCCTCGAGCAGTACTTC. V usage is TRBV5-1 and J usage is TRBJ2-7, with 7 bases matching TRBD1. This CDR3 is built from 16 residues. Germline V gene sequence: CDR1 SGHRS, CDR2 YFSETQ. Trimming at V came to 4 bases and at J to 6 bases, leaving 16 bases not matched to a gene.

The rearrangement links TRBV4-2 to TRBJ1-3, with D perhaps TRBD1 (6 bases). This CDR3 region has 16 residues. The V end lost 0 bases, the J end lost 0 bases, and 9 bases lay between the germline ends. Per germline, CDR1 LGHNA and CDR2 YNFKEQ. The CDR3 nucleotides read TGTGCCAGCAGCCAAGAGCAGACAGGCTCTGGAAACACCATATATTTT. This sequence encodes CASSQEQTGSGNTIYF.

Details on this clone: The same CDR3 also results from other DNA sequences found in this sample. This sequence joins TRBV9 and TRBJ2-7; no clear D gene. V was shortened by 0 bases and J by 1 base, with 8 bases between the two germline ends. CDR1 and CDR2 from the germline V gene are SGDLS and YYNGEE. CDR3 length equals 14 residues. CDR3: CASSVDPGSYEQYF. DNA of the CDR3: TGTGCCAGCAGCGTAGATCCGGGTTCCTACGAGCAGTACTTC. Using reference TRBV9 and TRBJ2-7 for the parts outside the CDR3, the full variable domain is DSGVTQTPKHLITATGQRVTLRCSPRSGDLSVYWYQQSLDQGLQFLIQYYNGEERAKGNILERFSAQQFPDLHSELNLSSLELGDSALYFCASSVDPGSYEQYFGPGTRLTVT.

The rearrangement uses TRBV9 and TRBJ2-1; D is unresolved. V lost 4 bases to trimming and J lost 0 bases, with 5 bases between them. The germline gives CDR1 SGDLS, CDR2 YYNGEE. The CDR3 sequence is 13 residues long. The chain's CDR3 is CASSSSSYNEQFF. CDR3 sequence (DNA): TGTGCCAGCAGCTCTAGCTCCTACAATGAGCAGTTCTTC.

This chain links TRBV6-1 with TRBJ2-3, with 15 nucleotides matching TRBD2. V was clipped by 4 bases and J by 5 bases; unmatched bases: 10. Germline V lookup: CDR1 MNHNS, CDR2 SASEGT. This CDR3 spans 18 amino acids. The CDR3 nucleotides read TGTGCCAGCAGTGTAAGGACTAGCGGGGGGGACAGGGGAGATACGCAGTATTTT. It translates to CASSVRTSGGDRGDTQYF.

Points on this clone: The junction departs from the called germline gene at one end, perhaps through a read error. V gene TRBV4-1 combines with J gene TRBJ1-3; TRBD1 might be the D (6 bases). The CDR3 runs to 15 residues. Germline V gene sequence: CDR1 MGHRA, CDR2 YSYEKL. The CDR3 sequence: CASSQDPGEGSTIYF. The CDR3 DNA sequence: TGCGCCAGCAGCCAAGATCCAGGGGAAGGAAGCACCATATATTTT.

The chain couples TRBV4-1 to TRBJ1-5, with 9 bases that match TRBD1. This CDR3 region has 15 residues. V shed 0 bases and J 4 bases; nucleotides not matched to a gene: 1. CDR1 is MGHRA and CDR2 is YSYEKL in the germline V gene. The CDR3 here is CASSQEGTGNQPQHF. CDR3 coding DNA: TGCGCCAGCAGCCAAGAAGGGACAGGGAATCAGCCCCAGCATTTT.

V and J are TRBV28 and TRBJ1-3; D remains ambiguous. The CDR3 loop spans 12 amino acids. With 4 bases removed from V and 4 bases from J, the gap between germline ends came to 5 bases. Germline CDR1 is MDHEN and CDR2 is SYDVKM. In nucleotides, the CDR3 is TGTGCCAGCAGTTCCCGGGGAAACACCATATATTTT. It encodes CASSSRGNTIYF. The full variable domain, completed using reference TRBV28 and TRBJ1-3, is DVKVTQSSRYLVKRTGEKVFLECVQDMDHENMFWYRQDPGLGLRLIYFSYDVKMKEKGDIPEGYSVSREKKERFSLILESASTNQTSMYLCASSSRGNTIYFGEGSWLTVV.

V is TRBV5-6 and J is TRBJ1-2; maybe TRBD1 (6 bases). The CDR3 has 18 amino acids. V lost 4 bases and J lost 0, with 22 bases in between. Germline V lookup: CDR1 SGHDT, CDR2 YYEEEE. CDR3 protein: CASSDFTGIPSTNYGYTF. CDR3 DNA sequence: TGTGCCAGCAGCGATTTCACAGGGATCCCCTCTACTAACTATGGCTACACCTTC.